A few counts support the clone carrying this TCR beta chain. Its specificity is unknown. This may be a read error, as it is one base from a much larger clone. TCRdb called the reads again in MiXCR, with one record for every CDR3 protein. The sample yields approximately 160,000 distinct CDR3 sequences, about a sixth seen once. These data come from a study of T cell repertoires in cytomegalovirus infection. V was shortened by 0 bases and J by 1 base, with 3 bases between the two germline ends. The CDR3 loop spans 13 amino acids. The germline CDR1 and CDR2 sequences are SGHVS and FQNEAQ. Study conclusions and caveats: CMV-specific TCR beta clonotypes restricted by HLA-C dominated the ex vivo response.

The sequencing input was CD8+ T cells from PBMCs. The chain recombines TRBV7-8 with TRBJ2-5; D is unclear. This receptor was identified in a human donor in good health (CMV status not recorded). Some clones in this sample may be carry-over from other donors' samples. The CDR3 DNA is TGTGCCAGCAGCTTAGCCAGCCAAGAGACCCAGTACTTC. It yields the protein CASSLASQETQYF.